This entry describes one TCR beta chain. The antigen remains undetermined. The repertoire was sequenced with immunoSEQ multiplex PCR; TCRdb's copy has only in-frame clones and lacks some. The sample contains 70,000 to 90,000 clones, 70% to 80% of which appear only once. The record originates from a study of T cell responses to AZD1222 COVID-19 vaccine. Study results and caveats: Spike-specific TCR repertoires showed rising breadth and depth after two AZD1222 doses.

This material consisted of peripheral blood, taken on day 0 of AZD1222 vaccination. The sequence derives from an adult in good health.

CDR3 residues: CASRDPQGMNTEAFF. Written as DNA, the CDR3 is TGTGCCAGCAGGGATCCTCAGGGCATGAACACTGAAGCTTTCTTT. The chain joins TRBV6-5 to TRBJ1-1; tentatively, D is TRBD1 (5 bases). The germline CDR1 and CDR2 sequences are MNHEY and SVGAGI. This CDR3 is built from 15 residues. Between the trimmed V and J ends, which lost 6 bases and 0 bases, there was a span of 14 bases.